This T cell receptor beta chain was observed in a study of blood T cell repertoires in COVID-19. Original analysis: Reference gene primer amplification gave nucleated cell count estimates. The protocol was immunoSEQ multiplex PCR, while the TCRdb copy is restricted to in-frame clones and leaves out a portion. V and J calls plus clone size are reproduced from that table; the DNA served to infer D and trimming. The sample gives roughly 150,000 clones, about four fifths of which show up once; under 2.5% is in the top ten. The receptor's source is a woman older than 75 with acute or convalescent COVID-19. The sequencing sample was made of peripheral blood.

CDR3 coding DNA: TGCAGCGTTGAGGGGACTGGAACCTACGAGCAGTACTTC. Translating it yields CSVEGTGTYEQYF. This rearrangement joins TRBV29-1 to TRBJ2-7, with D perhaps matching TRBD2 (6 bases). Germline V gene sequence: CDR1 SQVTM, CDR2 ANQGSEA. The length of the CDR3 is 13 residues. V lost 3 bases, J lost 2 bases, and 11 bases lay in between.